The entry below gives a single T cell receptor beta chain sequence along with its context. The ends were cut back, 0 bases at V and 12 bases at J, with 11 bases in the middle. CDR1 and CDR2 from the germline V gene are SGHAT and FQNNGV. The CDR3 length is 12 residues. The data were taken from a study of T cell changes during pregnancy in multiple sclerosis. Libraries were prepared by immunoSEQ multiplex PCR; TCRdb keeps only in-frame clonotypes and omits some of them. The table lists more than 60,000 clones, around 90% of them singletons, with 0.25% to 0.3% in the top ten. This sequence originates from a female donor in good health, enrolled as a control in a pregnancy study. This chain joins TRBV11-2 and TRBJ1-1; D remains unclear. Sequenced here: CD4+ T cells from peripheral blood mononuclear cells, sampled in the third trimester of pregnancy. The chain's CDR3 is CASSLDRGITFF. Here the CDR3 DNA reads TGTGCCAGCAGCTTAGATCGGGGTATCACTTTCTTT. Using reference TRBV11-2 and TRBJ1-1 for the parts outside the CDR3, the full variable domain is EAGVAQSPRYKIIEKRQSVAFWCNPISGHATLYWYQQILGQGPKLLIQFQNNGVVDDSQLPKDRFSAERLKGVDSTLKIQPAKLEDSAVYLCASSLDRGITFFGQGTRLTVV.